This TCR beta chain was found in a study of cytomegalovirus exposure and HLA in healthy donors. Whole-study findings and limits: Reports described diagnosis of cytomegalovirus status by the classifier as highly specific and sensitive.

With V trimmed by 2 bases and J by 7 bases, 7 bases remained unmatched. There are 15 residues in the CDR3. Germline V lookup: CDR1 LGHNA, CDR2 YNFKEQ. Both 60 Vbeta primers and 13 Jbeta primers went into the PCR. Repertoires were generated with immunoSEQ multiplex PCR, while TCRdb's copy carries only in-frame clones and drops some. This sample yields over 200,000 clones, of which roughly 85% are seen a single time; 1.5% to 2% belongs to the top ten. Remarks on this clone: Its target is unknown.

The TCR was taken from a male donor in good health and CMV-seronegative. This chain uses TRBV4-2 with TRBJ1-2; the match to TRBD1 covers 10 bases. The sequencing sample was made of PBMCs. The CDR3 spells CASSQSRQGAGGYTF. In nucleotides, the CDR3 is TGTGCCAGCAGCCAAAGCCGACAGGGGGCTGGTGGCTACACCTTC.